The 17 T cell receptor beta chains given below trace back to one sample, sequenced in a study of CD4 T cells in relation to SARS-CoV-2 and coronaviruses. Before the COVID-19 pandemic, during about 2011-2019, CD4+ T cells were taken from unexposed donors. Isolation of CD4+ T cells took place after approximately 11 days in culture. These receptors lack a known antigen. Data came from immunoSEQ multiplex PCR; TCRdb stores just in-frame clones and leaves some out. Among under 35,000 clones listed, roughly three quarters were seen once. The sequenced material came from CD4+ T cells from PBMCs, cultured in vitro. Every receptor here comes from a human donor in good health.

The V call is TRBV7-3, the J call TRBJ2-3; D unclear. CDR1 and CDR2 (germline): SGHTA, FQGTGA. The CDR3 consists of 14 residues. V lost 0 bases, J lost 2 bases, and 6 bases lay in between. The CDR3 region is CASSLTSSTDTQYF. CDR3 DNA sequence: TGTGCCAGCAGCTTAACCTCTTCCACAGATACGCAGTATTTT.

The V and J genes are TRBV19 and TRBJ2-7; D is unclear. CDR1 LNHDA and CDR2 SQIVND come from the germline V gene (reference sequence). Trimming cost V 6 bases and J 7 bases, with 16 bases left between them. The CDR3 is 13 residues long. In DNA form, the CDR3 reads TGTGCCAGTAGCCCTAGGGCAGCCTCGGAGCAGTACTTC. Protein sequence: CASSPRAASEQYF.

V is TRBV14 and J is TRBJ1-2; TRBD1 might be the D (5 bases). Germline CDR1 is SGHDN and CDR2 is FVKESK. V lost 4 bases and J 5 bases, leaving 14 bases between the germline ends. This CDR3 is built from 14 residues. This CDR3 reads CASSLAGTVYGYTF. In nucleotides, the CDR3 is TGTGCCAGCAGCCTGGCCGGGACCGTTTATGGCTACACCTTC.

CDR3 DNA sequence: TGTGCCAGCAAAATCAGGACAGGGTCCACAGATACGCAGTATTTT. This gives the protein CASKIRTGSTDTQYF. The gene calls are TRBV2 and TRBJ2-3; the match to TRBD1 covers 8 bases. The CDR3 is 15 residues long. The germline V gene encodes CDR1 SNHLY and CDR2 FYNNEI. Trimming at V came to 7 bases and at J to 2 bases, leaving 8 bases not matched to a gene.

This chain joins TRBV5-1 and TRBJ1-1; D not resolved. CDR3 length: 16 amino acids. V was clipped by 4 bases and J by 2 bases, with 18 bases between them. CDR1 and CDR2 (germline): SGHRS, YFSETQ. In DNA, the CDR3 is TGCGCCAGCAGCCCCCGGGGTTGGTCCCTCAACACTGAAGCTTTCTTT. Its protein product is CASSPRGWSLNTEAFF.

The V and J genes are TRBV10-3 and TRBJ2-1; possibly TRBD1 for D (6 bases). The CDR3 extends over 14 amino acids. Germline lookup yields CDR1 ENHRY and CDR2 SYGVKD. Trimming removed 8 bases at V and 7 bases at J, with 18 bases between. In nucleotides, the CDR3 is TGTGCCATCTCTGGCAGGGGTGAGTCGAATGAGCAGTTCTTC. This gives the protein CAISGRGESNEQFF.

This clone was observed a single time. The chain joins TRBV7-2 to TRBJ1-3, with 9 bases identical to TRBD1. This CDR3 contains 16 residues. Germline trimming cut 5 bases from V and 4 bases from J; bases unmatched to any gene: 9. Germline V gene data show CDR1 as SGHTA and CDR2 as FQGNSA. CDR3 in DNA: TGTGCCAGCAGCCCTAATCGGGACAGGGCCGGAAACACCATATATTTT. It translates to CASSPNRDRAGNTIYF.

The sample holds a few counts of this clone. V is TRBV11-2 and J is TRBJ1-3; the match to TRBD1 covers 7 bases. V was pared by 5 bases and J by 4 bases, with 8 bases of the junction left unmatched. The CDR3 length is 15 residues. Germline values: CDR1 SGHAT, CDR2 FQNNGV. This CDR3 reads CASSDYRGWGNTIYF. The CDR3 DNA reads TGTGCCAGCAGCGACTACAGGGGCTGGGGAAACACCATATATTTT.

The rearrangement links TRBV29-1 to TRBJ1-2; D gene ambiguous. The CDR3 runs 11 residues. Germline-derived CDR1 and CDR2 are SQVTM and ANQGSEA. V was pared by 4 bases and J by 8 bases, with 11 bases between. The CDR3 DNA reads TGCAGCGTTGGAGGGCAGATCGGCTACACCTTC. Translated: CSVGGQIGYTF.

The chain combines TRBV4-1 with TRBJ2-7; D unclear. Trimming left V 4 bases short and J 6 bases short, with 13 bases between. This CDR3 contains 13 residues. In germline, CDR1 is MGHRA, CDR2 YSYEKL. CDR3 in amino acids: CASSPSIVSEQYF. CDR3 sequence (DNA): TGCGCCAGCAGCCCCTCCATAGTGTCCGAGCAGTACTTC.

This chain links TRBV6-5 with TRBJ1-5; D is uncertain. This CDR3 region has 15 residues. CDR1 MNHEY and CDR2 SVGAGI come from the germline V gene. Trimming removed 6 bases at V and 0 bases at J, with 12 bases between. The CDR3 DNA reads as TGTGCCAGCAGCCTCGACGGGAATAGCAATCAGCCCCAGCATTTT. This codes for CASSLDGNSNQPQHF.

The chain recombines TRBV7-9 with TRBJ2-1; D perhaps matches TRBD2 (7 bases). From germline, CDR1 is SEHNR and CDR2 FQNEAQ (reference sequence). The CDR3 spans 16 residues. The V gene lost 1 base and the J gene lost 2 bases, with 12 bases spanning the gap. CDR3 DNA sequence: TGTGCCAGCAGCTTAGGTGGGGAGGGGGCCTACAATGAGCAGTTCTTC. Amino acids: CASSLGGEGAYNEQFF. Supplemented by reference TRBV7-9 and TRBJ2-1, the full variable domain reads DTGVSQNPRHKITKRGQNVTFRCDPISEHNRLYWYRQTLGQGPEFLTYFQNEAQLEKSRLLSDRFSAERPKGSFSTLEIQRTEQGDSAMYLCASSLGGEGAYNEQFFGPGTRLTVL.

This chain connects TRBV5-1 to TRBJ2-1, with D possibly TRBD1 on 5 matching bases. CDR1 and CDR2 from the germline V gene are SGHRS and YFSETQ. The V and J ends lost 0 bases and 7 bases respectively, with 14 bases between them. This CDR3 region has 15 residues. In DNA, the CDR3 is TGCGCCAGCAGCTTGGCGGTAGGGGCATTTAATGAGCAGTTCTTC. Amino acids: CASSLAVGAFNEQFF.

Comments on this clone: The junction departs from germline at one end; a sequencing error may be responsible. The chain couples TRBV10-3 to TRBJ2-3, with 8 nucleotides matching TRBD2. The CDR3 totals 14 residues. CDR1 and CDR2 (germline): ENHRY, SYGVKD. The CDR3: CATSSGASTDTQYF. The CDR3 DNA sequence: TGTGCCACCAGTAGCGGGGCGAGCACAGATACGCAGTATTTT.

The chain is built from TRBV4-1 and TRBJ2-1; D possibly corresponds to TRBD1 (6 bases). The CDR3 length is 14 residues. V lost 0 bases to trimming and J lost 7 bases, with 10 bases between them. Germline CDR1 and CDR2: MGHRA and YSYEKL. CDR3 sequence: CASSQETGSNEQFF. CDR3 bases: TGCGCCAGCAGCCAAGAAACAGGGAGTAATGAGCAGTTCTTC.

V usage is TRBV3-1 (or the pseudogene TRBV3-2) and J usage is TRBJ2-5; a possible D gene is TRBD2 (5 bases). Germline lookup yields CDR1 LGHDT and CDR2 YNNKEL (reference sequence). Trimming removed 6 bases from V and 4 bases from J, with 15 bases in between. The CDR3 sequence is 14 residues long. Here the CDR3 reads CASSLASSGETQYF. The CDR3 DNA reads as TGTGCCAGCAGTTTGGCTAGCTCGGGAGAGACCCAGTACTTC.

This clone has only one observation. V and J are TRBV7-2 and TRBJ2-3, with unresolved D. Trimming took 3 bases from V and 0 from J, leaving 1 base between them. Per germline, CDR1 SGHTA and CDR2 FQGNSA. This CDR3 contains 12 residues. The DNA for the CDR3 is TGTGCCAGCAGCTTTAGCACAGATACGCAGTATTTT. Its protein product is CASSFSTDTQYF.